Each of the 27 T cell receptor beta chains below was sequenced from the same sample in a study of shared clonotypes between healthy human individuals. The method was immunoSEQ multiplex PCR; TCRdb's version includes in-frame clones alone and lacks a portion of them. The sample yields roughly 2.5 million clones, approximately 92% seen once. Source material: naive CD4+ T cells sorted from blood. The subset here: CD45RA+ positively selected. The receptor source for this set is a man between 18 and 35 years old in good health.

On this clone itself: Other DNA sequences from this sample encode an identical CDR3 as well. The chain combines TRBV5-1 with TRBJ2-2; D perhaps matches TRBD1 (5 bases). The CDR3 is 13 amino acids. V dropped 5 bases and J dropped 4 bases, with 9 bases sitting between them. Germline lookup yields CDR1 SGHRS and CDR2 YFSETQ. Here the CDR3 DNA reads TGCGCCAGCAGTTGGGGCAGCACCGGGGAGCTGTTTTTT. Its translation is CASSWGSTGELFF.

The J gene is TRBJ2-4, the V gene TRBV6-5; D could derive from TRBD1 or TRBD2 (6 bases each). Trimming shortened V by 7 bases and J by 3 bases, and 16 bases separated the two germline ends. CDR1 is MNHEY and CDR2 is SVGAGI in the germline V gene. This CDR3 is built from 15 residues. In nucleotides, the CDR3 is TGTGCCAGCACCCGGGGGCGGGATGGCAAAAACATTCAGTACTTC. Amino acids: CASTRGRDGKNIQYF.

Turning to this clone: Given the absence of the conserved phenylalanine or tryptophan at the CDR3 end, a read error is likely. Because the CDR3's place on the DNA is in doubt, the DNA is left out and the CDR3 is given as listed by TCRdb. V is TRBV6-1 and J is TRBJ1-1. The CDR3 is made up of 11 amino acids, end residues included. CDR1 and CDR2 (germline): MNHNS, SASEGT. This chain's CDR3 is CASSEKDGHSI.

This clone was counted once. V is TRBV7-2 and J is TRBJ2-7; 7 bases match TRBD1. J gave up 2 bases and V 5 bases, and 6 bases lay outside the gene matches. The CDR3 runs 14 residues. Germline assignment: CDR1 SGHTA and CDR2 FQGNSA. CDR3 sequence: CASSALTGPYEQYF. DNA for the CDR3: TGTGCCAGCAGCGCCCTGACAGGGCCCTACGAGCAGTACTTC. The full variable domain, with the rest looked up from reference TRBV7-2 and TRBJ2-7, is GAGVSQSPSNKVTEKGKDVELRCDPISGHTALYWYRQSLGQGLEFLIYFQGNSAPDKSGLPSDRFSAERTGGSVSTLTIQRTQQEDSAVYLCASSALTGPYEQYFGPGTRLTVT.

The gene calls are TRBV10-3 and TRBJ1-2, with D uncertain. The CDR3 length is 11 residues. Germline loops: CDR1 ENHRY, CDR2 SYGVKD. V lost 8 bases and J 8 bases, leaving 12 bases between the germline ends. CDR3 residues: CAISPGWGYTF. CDR3 sequence (DNA): TGTGCCATCTCCCCGGGGTGGGGCTACACCTTC.

This clone has just one count. J is TRBJ2-5 and V is TRBV5-1; possibly TRBD1 for D (5 bases). The CDR3 contains 14 residues. Germline CDR1 and CDR2: SGHRS and YFSETQ. V lost 0 bases to trimming and J lost 4 bases, with 10 bases between them. The CDR3 coding sequence is TGCGCCAGCAGCTTGGGGGGCCTTGTAGAGACCCAGTACTTC. Protein product: CASSLGGLVETQYF. The whole variable domain, remainder taken from reference TRBV5-1 and TRBJ2-5, is KAGVTQTPRYLIKTRGQQVTLSCSPISGHRSVSWYQQTPGQGLQFLFEYFSETQRNKGNFPGRFSGRQFSNSRSEMNVSTLELGDSALYLCASSLGGLVETQYFGPGTRLLVL.

As to this clone: The sample contains more than one DNA sequence encoding this CDR3. V usage is TRBV7-2 and J usage is TRBJ2-1, with TRBD1 matching 9 bases. CDR1 is SGHTA and CDR2 is FQGNSA in the germline V gene. The CDR3 loop spans 15 amino acids. V was clipped by 6 bases and J by 1 base; unmatched bases: 4. CDR3 bases: TGTGCCAGCAGTTTCGACAGGGGGTCCTACAATGAGCAGTTCTTC. Its protein is CASSFDRGSYNEQFF.

The chain is built from TRBV7-6 and TRBJ1-2, with a possible D match to TRBD1 (6 bases). This CDR3 is 13 amino acids long. The ends were cut back, 3 bases at V and 2 bases at J, with 7 bases in the middle. Germline V CDR1 and CDR2: SGHVS, FNYEAQ. CDR3 residues: CASSFTGNYGYTF. The CDR3 coding sequence is TGTGCCAGCAGCTTTACAGGGAACTATGGCTACACCTTC.

The chain recombines TRBV4-1 with TRBJ1-4, with TRBD1 identical over 7 bases. This CDR3 spans 17 amino acids. Germline trimming cut 1 base from V and 6 bases from J; bases unmatched to any gene: 11. Germline V gene lookup returns CDR1 MGHRA and CDR2 YSYEKL. The DNA of the CDR3 is TGCGCCAGCAGCCAAGGGGGTTCACAGGGGAGATATGAAAAACTGTTTTTT. Protein product: CASSQGGSQGRYEKLFF.

The chain couples TRBV4-1 to TRBJ2-7; unclear D gene. From germline, CDR1 is MGHRA and CDR2 YSYEKL. Deletions cut 4 bases from V and 0 bases from J, with 13 bases between. The CDR3 sequence is 15 residues long. This CDR3 reads CASSRNNAVSYEQYF. The CDR3 bases are TGCGCCAGCAGCCGAAATAACGCGGTCTCCTACGAGCAGTACTTC.

V and J are TRBV6-6 and TRBJ2-3; TRBD1 matches 9 bases. From germline, CDR1 is MNHNY and CDR2 SVGAGI (reference sequence). The CDR3 has 16 residues. J gave up 3 bases and V 5 bases, and 9 bases lay outside the gene matches. The CDR3 region has the DNA TGTGCCAGCAGTGGGAGAGGACAGGGGTCGACAGATACGCAGTATTTT. Translation: CASSGRGQGSTDTQYF.

The chain uses TRBV29-1 and TRBJ2-5; no clear D gene. Trimming pared 7 bases from V and 5 bases from J, leaving 11 bases between. CDR1 and CDR2 (germline): SQVTM, ANQGSEA. This CDR3 is 11 amino acids long. CDR3 amino acids: CSGRLGETQYF. CDR3 coding DNA: TGCAGCGGGCGGTTAGGGGAGACCCAGTACTTC.

This chain uses TRBV4-3 with TRBJ2-5; no definite D call. The V gene's germline CDR1 is LGHNA and CDR2 YSLEER. This CDR3 comprises 14 residues. Trimming shortened V by 0 bases and J by 5 bases, and 10 bases separated the two germline ends. CDR3 protein: CASSQDGVLETQYF. Written as DNA, the CDR3 is TGCGCCAGCAGCCAAGATGGAGTTCTCGAGACCCAGTACTTC.

This rearrangement joins TRBV19 to TRBJ1-2; 7 bases line up with TRBD1. Looked up from germline, CDR1 is LNHDA and CDR2 is SQIVND (reference sequence). The CDR3 is made up of 14 amino acids. The V gene end was trimmed by 7 bases and the J gene end by 3 bases; junction bases not matched to a gene: 8. CDR3 nucleotides: TGTGCCAGTAAAGTTGCAGGGGGTTACTATGGCTACACCTTC. This sequence encodes CASKVAGGYYGYTF.

The V gene is TRBV4-3, the J gene TRBJ2-7; 15 nucleotides match TRBD2. Germline trimming cut 3 bases from V and 4 bases from J; bases unmatched to any gene: 4. This CDR3 has 16 amino acids. Germline CDR1 is LGHNA and CDR2 is YSLEER. The chain's CDR3 is CASSQRTSGRVYEQYF. The CDR3 DNA reads as TGCGCCAGCAGCCAGAGGACTAGCGGGAGGGTTTACGAGCAGTACTTC.

The chain carries TRBV2 and TRBJ2-5, with a weak D call TRBD2 (5 bases). Germline V gene data show CDR1 as SNHLY and CDR2 as FYNNEI. The CDR3 covers 13 residues. V lost 3 bases and J lost 5, with 10 bases in between. DNA of the CDR3: TGTGCCAGCAGTGAGGAGGTGTTGGAGACCCAGTACTTC. Protein product: CASSEEVLETQYF.

The chain couples TRBV27 to TRBJ1-1; D possibly corresponds to TRBD1 (5 bases). Germline lookup yields CDR1 MNHEY and CDR2 SMNVEV (reference sequence). The CDR3 is 18 amino acids. V gave up 3 bases and J gave up 3 bases, with 23 bases separating them. The CDR3 bases are TGTGCCAGCAGTTTCATCCAGGGAAAGGGCCGAGGGGACACTGAAGCTTTCTTT. It is translated as CASSFIQGKGRGDTEAFF.

The chain recombines TRBV6-5 with TRBJ1-1; D remains unclear. Germline V gene data show CDR1 as MNHEY and CDR2 as SVGAGI. This CDR3 spans 15 amino acids. The V and J ends lost 2 bases and 5 bases respectively, with 15 bases between them. The CDR3 sequence is CASSYGIPTVTEAFF. CDR3 nucleotides: TGTGCCAGCAGTTACGGGATCCCAACGGTTACTGAAGCTTTCTTT.

This clone is a singleton in its sample. The rearrangement uses TRBV5-4 and TRBJ1-4; D call uncertain. Trimming removed 4 bases from V and 4 bases from J, with 17 bases in between. Per germline, CDR1 SGHNT and CDR2 YYREEE (reference sequence). The CDR3 sequence is 16 residues long. CDR3 sequence (DNA): TGTGCCAGCAGCCCCGGTGAGGGAACTGTTAATGAAAAACTGTTTTTT. Its protein product is CASSPGEGTVNEKLFF.

The rearrangement joins TRBV25-1 to TRBJ2-5, with TRBD1 matching 9 bases. V lost 1 base and J lost 5; bases outside the gene matches: 8. The CDR3 loop spans 16 amino acids. CDR1 and CDR2 (germline): MGHDK, SYGVNS. CDR3 in amino acids: CASSELGTGRLETQYF. CDR3 DNA: TGTGCCAGCAGTGAATTGGGGACAGGGCGGTTGGAGACCCAGTACTTC.

This rearrangement joins TRBV7-2 to TRBJ2-1; no definite D call. The V end was cut by 5 bases, the J end by 5 bases, with 10 bases between. This CDR3 contains 13 residues. The germline CDR1 and CDR2 sequences are SGHTA and FQGNSA. The CDR3 sequence: CASSTPGNNEQFF. The CDR3 nucleotides read TGTGCCAGCAGCACACCTGGGAACAATGAGCAGTTCTTC. Full variable domain (remainder filled in from reference TRBV7-2 and TRBJ2-1): GAGVSQSPSNKVTEKGKDVELRCDPISGHTALYWYRQSLGQGLEFLIYFQGNSAPDKSGLPSDRFSAERTGGSVSTLTIQRTQQEDSAVYLCASSTPGNNEQFFGPGTRLTVL.

This clone was recorded only once. The CDR3 sequence is CASSRRRKTEQETQYF. The CDR3, as DNA: TGTGCCAGCAGCCGGCGGAGGAAGACAGAGCAAGAGACCCAGTACTTC. The chain recombines TRBV7-2 with TRBJ2-5; D is possibly TRBD1 or TRBD2 (5 bases each). Germline V lookup: CDR1 SGHTA, CDR2 FQGNSA. The CDR3 runs to 16 residues. Trimming shortened V by 5 bases and J by 2 bases, and 18 bases separated the two germline ends.

This chain uses TRBV28 with TRBJ1-5, with D perhaps TRBD1 (5 bases). The CDR3 spans 14 residues. Germline CDR1 reads MDHEN; CDR2 reads SYDVKM. V gave up 2 bases and J gave up 7 bases, with 12 bases separating them. This CDR3 is CASSLLGAIQPQHF. CDR3 in DNA: TGTGCCAGCAGTTTACTTGGGGCTATACAGCCCCAGCATTTT.

The rearrangement uses TRBV5-1 and TRBJ2-5; no clear D. The germline V and J ends were trimmed by 0 bases and 0 bases, with 6 bases remaining between them. CDR3 length: 14 amino acids. CDR1 is SGHRS, CDR2 YFSETQ, per germline. CDR3 nucleotide sequence: TGCGCCAGCAGCTTGGCCAGGTACCAAGAGACCCAGTACTTC. Translating it yields CASSLARYQETQYF.

The V gene is TRBV5-4, the J gene TRBJ2-7, with D possibly matching TRBD2 (6 bases). Trimming left V 4 bases short and J 2 bases short, with 13 bases between. This CDR3 comprises 14 residues. Germline V gene sequence: CDR1 SGHNT, CDR2 YYREEE (reference sequence). CDR3 nucleotides: TGTGCCAGCAGCGAGGGACTCCCTACCTACGAGCAGTACTTC. Its translation: CASSEGLPTYEQYF.

This clone occurred once. The chain combines TRBV10-3 with TRBJ2-3; 11 bases are a match to TRBD2. Germline V lookup: CDR1 ENHRY, CDR2 SYGVKD. The CDR3 has 16 amino acids. J lost 5 bases, V lost 3 bases, and 7 bases had no gene match. In nucleotides, the CDR3 is TGTGCCATCAGTGATTCTGGACTAGCGGGTGGAGATACGCAGTATTTT. It specifies CAISDSGLAGGDTQYF.

The rearrangement joins TRBV2 to TRBJ2-1; 9 bases are shared with TRBD1. The J segment lost 6 bases and the V segment lost 2 bases, leaving 8 bases of the junction unmatched. Germline-derived CDR1 and CDR2 are SNHLY and FYNNEI. This CDR3 has 16 residues. The CDR3 nucleotides are TGTGCCAGCAGTGAACCGGGACAGGGTAACATCAATGAGCAGTTCTTC. Encoded protein: CASSEPGQGNINEQFF.